This section outlines one T cell receptor (beta chain) sequence together with its context. Its target is not known. These data originate in a study of T cells after yellow fever vaccination. As for the study in general: The authors prepared low-cell-number fractions using SMART-Seq v4 Ultra Low Input. Study-wide points: Booster sampling recovered most clones from primary vaccination (around 96% CD4, just over 85% CD8).

TCRdb ran MiXCR on the 5' RACE reads and lists one entry per CDR3 protein. This sample has about 330,000 distinct CDR3 sequences; 4.1% occur once, and the top ten carry about 26%. CDR1 is SEHNR, CDR2 FQNEAQ, per germline (reference sequence). This CDR3 contains 13 residues. V dropped 5 bases and J dropped 5 bases, with 12 bases sitting between them. The chain uses TRBV7-9 and TRBJ1-1; D is perhaps TRBD1 (6 bases). The receptor was isolated from a man younger than 35 who received the YFV17D yellow fever vaccine. The sequenced sample was PBMCs, obtained 5 days after the yellow fever booster vaccination. CDR3 sequence (DNA): TGTGCCAGCAGCCGAACAGGGCTTACTGAAGCTTTCTTT. It is translated as CASSRTGLTEAFF. Looking up the rest from reference TRBV7-9 and TRBJ1-1 gives the full variable domain: DTGVSQNPRHKITKRGQNVTFRCDPISEHNRLYWYRQTLGQGPEFLTYFQNEAQLEKSRLLSDRFSAERPKGSFSTLEIQRTEQGDSAMYLCASSRTGLTEAFFGQGTRLTVV.